The 24 T cell receptor beta chains below were found in one sample sequenced in a study of shared T cell receptors in the human thymus. Clones were read by immunoSEQ multiplex PCR, and TCRdb kept only the in-frame ones, dropping some. The table includes 600,000 or so clones, 87% detected once. The same data also went into a second study, on human thymus T cells.

Sequenced material: thymocytes. All receptors derive from a boy younger than two with a congenital heart defect.

The chain joins TRBV28 to TRBJ1-5; D might be TRBD1 (5 bases). The CDR3 consists of 18 residues. V shed 0 bases and J shed 4 bases, with 19 bases lying between them. Per germline, CDR1 MDHEN and CDR2 SYDVKM. The CDR3 loop is CASSLCMGLKHRNQPQHF. CDR3 nucleotide sequence: TGTGCCAGCAGTTTATGCATGGGACTCAAACACAGAAATCAGCCCCAGCATTTT.

The genes are TRBV10-1 and TRBJ2-7, with 7 nucleotides matching TRBD2. The germline V gene has CDR1 WNHNN and CDR2 SYGVQD (reference sequence). The CDR3 is 14 amino acids. J gave up 4 bases and V 3 bases, and 6 bases lay outside the gene matches. CDR3 coding DNA: TGCGCCAGCAGTGATGGGGGGGGAGCTTACGAGCAGTACTTC. This codes for CASSDGGGAYEQYF.

The chain uses TRBV19 and TRBJ1-1, with D uncertain. This CDR3 comprises 15 residues. Germline V gene sequence: CDR1 LNHDA, CDR2 SQIVND (reference sequence). V gave up 3 bases and J gave up 3 bases, with 14 bases separating them. CDR3 in DNA: TGTGCCAGTAGTATCGATACTTCCCCTTACACTGAAGCTTTCTTT. The encoded protein is CASSIDTSPYTEAFF.

This sequence joins TRBV4-3 and TRBJ2-5, with 8 bases lining up with TRBD1. This CDR3 has 17 amino acids. The V gene's germline CDR1 is LGHNA and CDR2 YSLEER. J lost 6 bases, V lost 0 bases, and 12 bases had no gene match. Written as DNA, the CDR3 is TGCGCCAGCAGCCAAGAGGCGTCCCAGGGGGCGGGAAAGACCCAGTACTTC. This encodes CASSQEASQGAGKTQYF.

The chain combines TRBV10-3 with TRBJ1-5; D remains ambiguous. The V and J ends lost 0 bases and 6 bases respectively, with 3 bases between them. This CDR3 is 12 amino acids long. Per germline, CDR1 ENHRY and CDR2 SYGVKD. CDR3 nucleotides: TGTGCCATCAGTGAGTCGAGTCAGCCCCAGCATTTT. Translated: CAISESSQPQHF.

This clone was picked up a small number of times. This chain joins TRBV28 and TRBJ2-7, with 8 bases that match TRBD1. The CDR3 has 17 residues. J lost 2 bases, V lost 0 bases, and 9 bases had no gene match. Germline V lookup: CDR1 MDHEN, CDR2 SYDVKM. The CDR3: CASSLWNRDRYPYEQYF. Here the CDR3 DNA reads TGTGCCAGCAGTTTATGGAACCGGGACAGGTACCCCTACGAGCAGTACTTC. Full variable domain (missing parts from reference TRBV28 and TRBJ2-7): DVKVTQSSRYLVKRTGEKVFLECVQDMDHENMFWYRQDPGLGLRLIYFSYDVKMKEKGDIPEGYSVSREKKERFSLILESASTNQTSMYLCASSLWNRDRYPYEQYFGPGTRLTVT.

V gene TRBV5-4 combines with J gene TRBJ1-2; D is undetermined. Germline V gene data show CDR1 as SGHNT and CDR2 as YYREEE (reference sequence). Trimming left V 4 bases short and J 8 bases short, with 18 bases between. The CDR3 has 14 residues. The CDR3 region is CASSKLRGGGGYTF. As DNA, the CDR3 is TGTGCCAGCAGCAAGCTCCGGGGAGGCGGGGGCTACACCTTC.

The chain employs TRBV4-3 and TRBJ2-2; D might be TRBD2 (6 bases). The CDR3 length is 15 residues. Germline CDR1 LGHNA, CDR2 YSLEER. The V gene lost 4 bases and the J gene lost 3 bases, with 12 bases spanning the gap. CDR3 amino acids: CASSPRGGDTGELFF. The DNA of the CDR3 is TGCGCCAGCAGCCCCCGAGGCGGGGACACCGGGGAGCTGTTTTTT.

This chain uses TRBV6-1 with TRBJ1-5, with a tentative D call TRBD1 (5 bases). Trimming removed 5 bases from V and 3 bases from J, with 11 bases in between. The germline gives CDR1 MNHNS, CDR2 SASEGT. The CDR3 has 14 amino acids. The CDR3 bases are TGTGCCAGCAGTACTCGACAGCCCAATCAGCCCCAGCATTTT. This translates into CASSTRQPNQPQHF.

A few counts support this clone. This chain joins TRBV5-6 and TRBJ2-2, with unresolved D. The CDR3 totals 13 residues. Germline V gene data show CDR1 as SGHDT and CDR2 as YYEEEE. Trimming took off 4 bases at V and 6 bases at J, with 10 bases between the two ends. CDR3 in DNA: TGTGCCAGCAGCCCTGACGGAGCCGGGGAGCTGTTTTTT. Translating gives CASSPDGAGELFF.

V is TRBV12-5 and J is TRBJ2-4, with 8 bases fitting TRBD2. V dropped 0 bases and J dropped 3; count of bases not matched to a gene: 16. Germline loops: CDR1 LGHNT, CDR2 FRNRAP. CDR3 length equals 20 residues. CDR3 bases: TGTGCTAGTGGTTTGGTCCGAACCCCAGCGGGAGAAAAGGGCAAAAACATTCAGTACTTC. Translation gives CASGLVRTPAGEKGKNIQYF.

This clone was seen a handful of times. The J gene is TRBJ2-1, the V gene TRBV19, with D possibly matching TRBD2 (7 bases). Germline values: CDR1 LNHDA, CDR2 SQIVND (reference sequence). Trimming left V 3 bases short and J 4 bases short, with 16 bases between. CDR3 size: 16 residues. CDR3: CASSIRGGRMYNEQFF. The CDR3 DNA sequence: TGTGCCAGTAGTATTAGGGGGGGAAGGATGTACAATGAGCAGTTCTTC.

The CDR3 sequence: CASLPALAEGPSYEQYF. In nucleotides, the CDR3 is TGTGCCAGCCTCCCCGCCCTCGCGGAGGGGCCCTCCTACGAGCAGTACTTC. The rearrangement links TRBV7-9 to TRBJ2-7, with D perhaps matching TRBD2 (6 bases). Per germline, CDR1 SEHNR and CDR2 FQNEAQ (reference sequence). Deletions cut 8 bases from V and 0 bases from J, with 23 bases between. The CDR3 runs 17 residues.

The rearrangement joins TRBV5-1 to TRBJ1-1, with D maybe TRBD1 (5 bases). Trimming took off 2 bases at V and 2 bases at J, with 10 bases between the two ends. CDR1 is SGHRS, CDR2 YFSETQ, per germline. The CDR3 loop spans 14 amino acids. The CDR3 sequence is CASSFVGVNTEAFF. The CDR3 region has the DNA TGCGCCAGCAGCTTTGTAGGGGTTAACACTGAAGCTTTCTTT.

The rearrangement uses TRBV7-9 and TRBJ2-6; no firm D call. Germline loops: CDR1 SEHNR, CDR2 FQNEAQ (reference sequence). This CDR3 region has 17 residues. V was pared by 5 bases and J by 0 bases, with 14 bases between. The CDR3 sequence: CASSPRPTDSGANVLTF. Written as DNA, the CDR3 is TGTGCCAGCAGCCCCCGTCCGACTGACTCTGGGGCCAACGTCCTGACTTTC.

The chain combines TRBV19 with TRBJ2-1; 13 bases match TRBD2. The CDR3 runs 18 residues. CDR1 LNHDA and CDR2 SQIVND come from the germline V gene (reference sequence). The J segment lost 2 bases and the V segment lost 4 bases, leaving 8 bases of the junction unmatched. The CDR3 spells CASSTGLAGMNPYNEQFF. The DNA of the CDR3 is TGTGCCAGTAGTACGGGACTAGCGGGGATGAACCCCTACAATGAGCAGTTCTTC.

The V call is TRBV4-2, the J call TRBJ1-3; D uncertain. Germline values: CDR1 LGHNA, CDR2 YNFKEQ. V was pared by 0 bases and J by 11 bases, with 17 bases between. The CDR3 extends over 15 amino acids. CDR3 in amino acids: CASSQEDFRGLPIYF. CDR3 bases: TGTGCCAGCAGCCAAGAAGATTTTCGGGGTCTCCCCATATATTTT.

The chain carries TRBV9 and TRBJ1-6, with 8 bases identical to TRBD1. The germline V gene encodes CDR1 SGDLS and CDR2 YYNGEE. With V trimmed by 4 bases and J by 9 bases, 6 bases remained unmatched. The CDR3 covers 14 residues. CDR3 sequence: CASSSGTGGSPLHF. In DNA, the CDR3 is TGTGCCAGCAGCTCCGGGACAGGAGGTTCACCCCTCCACTTT. The variable domain in full, with the rest retrieved from reference TRBV9 and TRBJ1-6, is DSGVTQTPKHLITATGQRVTLRCSPRSGDLSVYWYQQSLDQGLQFLIQYYNGEERAKGNILERFSAQQFPDLHSELNLSSLELGDSALYFCASSSGTGGSPLHFGNGTRLTVT.

This clone was observed a single time. J is TRBJ1-2 and V is TRBV7-6, with TRBD1 as a possible D gene (5 bases). V was trimmed by 1 base and J by 4 bases, leaving 10 bases between them. The CDR3 totals 14 residues. Germline CDR1 is SGHVS and CDR2 is FNYEAQ. The DNA for the CDR3 is TGTGCCAGCAGCTTAGTGACAGAGTCCTATGGCTACACCTTC. Amino acid sequence: CASSLVTESYGYTF.

The CDR3 DNA is TGTGCCAGCAGTTCACCGCTTGGCAGATACACAGATACGCAGTATTTT. Its translation is CASSSPLGRYTDTQYF. This chain connects TRBV28 to TRBJ2-3; D uncertain. V lost 4 bases to trimming and J lost 2 bases, with 16 bases between them. The length of the CDR3 is 16 residues. Germline CDR1 and CDR2: MDHEN and SYDVKM.

The chain is built from TRBV7-6 and TRBJ2-1; 9 nucleotides match TRBD2. Germline CDR1 and CDR2: SGHVS and FNYEAQ. Losses at the gene ends were 2 bases for V and 5 bases for J; bases not matched to a gene: 4. CDR3 size: 15 residues. The CDR3 protein is CASSLPGLAHNEQFF. CDR3 bases: TGTGCCAGCAGCTTACCGGGACTAGCCCACAATGAGCAGTTCTTC.

This chain connects TRBV6-5 to TRBJ2-7; a weak D match, TRBD2 (5 bases). Looked up from germline, CDR1 is MNHEY and CDR2 is SVGAGI. CDR3 length: 13 amino acids. V was cut by 8 bases and J by 2 bases, with 13 bases left in between. CDR3 sequence reads: CASSGGPPYEQYF. The DNA of the CDR3 is TGTGCCAGCTCGGGCGGGCCCCCCTACGAGCAGTACTTC.

The chain joins TRBV7-8 to TRBJ2-3, with TRBD2 matching 10 bases. Germline V gene sequence: CDR1 SGHVS, CDR2 FQNEAQ. Trimming at V came to 0 bases and at J to 3 bases, leaving 3 bases not matched to a gene. This CDR3 is built from 16 residues. As DNA, the CDR3 is TGTGCCAGCAGCTTAGCAAGCGGGAGGGAGACAGATACGCAGTATTTT. Translated: CASSLASGRETDTQYF.

The gene calls are TRBV30 and TRBJ2-3; 11 bases are shared with TRBD2. CDR1 GTSNPN and CDR2 SVGIG come from the germline V gene (reference sequence). CDR3 length: 19 residues. V shed 0 bases and J 7 bases; nucleotides not matched to a gene: 18. This CDR3 reads CAWSVLPGTSGGERNTQYF. Written as DNA, the CDR3 is TGTGCCTGGAGTGTACTCCCTGGGACTAGCGGAGGGGAACGGAATACGCAGTATTTT.